The rows below give T cell receptor beta chains drawn from one sample of a study of shared clonotypes between healthy human individuals. Some clones are missing from TCRdb's copy, which holds only in-frame ones; the method was immunoSEQ multiplex PCR. The sample has about 2.2 million clones, approximately 94% seen once; the top ten hold 1.5% to 2%. Sequencing was carried out using naive CD8+ T cells from PBMCs. All receptors come from a man younger than 30 in good health. Some clones in this sample may be carry-over from other donors' samples. The CDR3 runs from the conserved cysteine through the conserved F or W. The order of the fields is V gene, D gene, J gene, clone size, CDR3 protein, CDR3 DNA. A D gene is named only where the DNA matches it firmly. Rows may omit the clone size; those that give it use once, few, many or a size class.

>TRBV28|.|TRBJ1-1|.
CASSPWGMDTEAFF
TGTGCCAGCAGTCCGTGGGGTATGGACACTGAAGCTTTCTTT
>TRBV27|TRBD2|TRBJ2-1|.
CASTLIGTRSEQFF
TGTGCCAGCACCCTCATAGGGACTAGAAGTGAGCAGTTCTTC
>TRBV4-1|TRBD2|TRBJ2-3|.
CASRQGLAVTDTQYF
TGCGCCAGCAGGCAAGGACTAGCGGTCACAGATACGCAGTATTTT
>TRBV7-7|.|TRBJ2-7|.
CASSLRGGDEQYF
TGTGCCAGCAGCCTCCGTGGGGGAGACGAGCAGTACTTC
>TRBV25-1|TRBD1|TRBJ2-7|.
CASMDRESSYEQYF
TGTGCCAGCATGGACAGGGAGAGCTCCTACGAGCAGTACTTC
>TRBV4-3|.|TRBJ2-7|once
CASSQTDRSYEQYF
TGCGCCAGCAGTCAGACGGACCGCTCCTACGAGCAGTACTTC
>TRBV11-2|.|TRBJ2-7|.
CASSYSGHPYEQYF
TGTGCCAGCAGCTACTCGGGACACCCATACGAGCAGTACTTC
>TRBV2|.|TRBJ2-1|.
CASSDKGGSKIYNEQFF
TGTGCCAGCAGTGATAAGGGGGGATCCAAAATCTACAATGAGCAGTTCTTC
>TRBV7-8|.|TRBJ2-3|.
CASSPRPHSTDTQYF
TGTGCCAGCAGTCCTAGACCCCATAGCACAGATACGCAGTATTTT
>TRBV27|TRBD1|TRBJ1-1|.
CASTTGTGATEAFF
TGTGCCAGCACCACCGGGACAGGGGCCACTGAAGCTTTCTTT
>TRBV27|.|TRBJ1-1|once
CASSLSYGNTEAFF
TGTGCCAGCAGTTTATCGTACGGGAACACTGAAGCTTTCTTT
>TRBV6-1|.|TRBJ1-4|.
CASSERADNEKLFF
TGTGCCAGCAGTGAACGGGCGGACAATGAAAAACTGTTTTTT
>TRBV27|.|TRBJ2-1|.
CASIKARGLYNEQFF
TGTGCCAGCATTAAGGCCAGGGGCCTCTACAATGAGCAGTTCTTC
>TRBV14|.|TRBJ1-4|.
CASSGQSKKLFF
TGTGCCAGCAGCGGTCAGAGCAAAAAACTGTTTTTT
>TRBV7-8|TRBD2|TRBJ2-2|.
CASSSPSGSNTGELFF
TGTGCCAGCAGCTCCCCTAGCGGGAGTAACACCGGGGAGCTGTTTTTT
>TRBV7-9|TRBD1|TRBJ2-7|.
CACTGTGFYEQYF
TGTGCCTGCACAGGGACAGGGTTCTACGAGCAGTACTTC
>TRBV7-9|.|TRBJ2-5|.
CASSGGLETQYF
TGTGCCAGCAGCGGGGGCTTGGAGACCCAGTACTTC
>TRBV7-9|.|TRBJ2-1|.
CASSLEGRQSNEQFF
TGTGCCAGCAGCTTAGAAGGACGACAAAGCAATGAGCAGTTCTTC
>TRBV7-9|.|TRBJ2-7|.
CASSSGAREQYF
TGTGCCAGCAGCTCAGGGGCCCGGGAGCAGTACTTC
>TRBV6-5|.|TRBJ1-2|once
CASSSGGVKDIYGYTF
TGTGCCAGCAGTTCGGGGGGCGTGAAGGATATCTATGGCTACACCTTC
>TRBV30|.|TRBJ1-2|.
CAWSVLGISGAYTF
TGTGCCTGGAGTGTATTGGGGATTTCTGGGGCCTACACCTTC
>TRBV28|TRBD1|TRBJ1-1|.
CASSPSPGQVGDTEAFF
TGTGCCAGCAGCCCGTCCCCCGGACAGGTAGGCGACACTGAAGCTTTCTTT
>TRBV28|.|TRBJ2-7|.
CASSLSYYEQYF
TGTGCCAGCAGTTTATCGTACTACGAGCAGTACTTC
>TRBV19|.|TRBJ2-7|.
CASSLTVGPVEQYF
TGTGCCAGTAGCCTCACAGTCGGGCCTGTCGAGCAGTACTTC
>TRBV9|.|TRBJ2-5|.
CASSLLGTNQETQYF
TGTGCCAGCAGCCTCCTTGGGACAAACCAAGAGACCCAGTACTTC
>TRBV7-9|.|TRBJ2-7|.
CASSLLRDPYEQYF
TGTGCCAGCAGCCTTTTGCGGGATCCCTACGAGCAGTACTTC
>TRBV15|TRBD1|TRBJ1-2|.
CATSSRDRVNYGYTF
TGTGCCACCAGCAGCCGGGACAGGGTAAACTATGGCTACACCTTC
>TRBV14|.|TRBJ2-7|.
CASSHSAGPSSYEQYF
TGTGCCAGCAGTCACAGCGCCGGGCCAAGCTCCTACGAGCAGTACTTC
>TRBV14|.|TRBJ2-1|.
CASSQYSLAYNEQFF
TGTGCCAGCAGCCAATACTCTTTAGCCTACAATGAGCAGTTCTTC
>TRBV27|.|TRBJ2-3|once
CASSLYGTDTQYF
TGTGCCAGCAGTTTATACGGCACAGATACGCAGTATTTT
>TRBV7-9|TRBD2|TRBJ2-5|.
CASSSPGMAGDAIETQYF
TGTGCCAGCAGCTCCCCAGGGATGGCGGGAGACGCGATTGAGACCCAGTACTTC
>TRBV9|TRBD1|TRBJ1-2|.
CASSVGGTGHAGYTF
TGTGCCAGCAGCGTAGGTGGGACAGGGCATGCTGGCTACACCTTC
>TRBV28|.|TRBJ2-2|once
CASSPRTGTGELFF
TGTGCCAGCAGTCCAAGGACGGGAACCGGGGAGCTGTTTTTT
>TRBV29-1|.|TRBJ2-7|.
CSVEGMSEQYF
TGCAGCGTTGAGGGGATGTCGGAGCAGTACTTC
>TRBV7-9|TRBD1|TRBJ2-1|.
CASSPGQGTIYNEQFF
TGTGCCAGCAGCCCAGGACAGGGGACTATCTACAATGAGCAGTTCTTC
>TRBV4-1|TRBD2|TRBJ2-7|.
CASSQDASGRAVDEQYF
TGCGCCAGCAGCCAAGATGCTAGCGGGAGGGCCGTCGACGAGCAGTACTTC
>TRBV19|.|TRBJ2-2|.
CASSIRGGELFF
TGTGCCAGTAGTATTCGCGGCGGGGAGCTGTTTTTT
>TRBV9|.|TRBJ2-1|.
CASREPTRDHNEQFF
TGTGCCAGCAGGGAACCGACCAGGGATCACAATGAGCAGTTCTTC
>TRBV9|.|TRBJ1-3|.
CASRGRSGNTIYF
TGTGCCAGCAGGGGTCGTTCTGGAAACACCATATATTTT
>TRBV4-1|.|TRBJ2-7|.
CASSYDLTYEQYF
TGCGCCAGCAGCTACGACTTGACCTACGAGCAGTACTTC
>TRBV7-6|.|TRBJ1-5|.
CASSPQRHPGDYSNQPQHF
TGTGCCAGCAGCCCGCAAAGACATCCCGGGGATTATAGCAATCAGCCCCAGCATTTT
>TRBV5-4|TRBD1|TRBJ2-7|.
CASSLGRLDRSSYEQYF
TGTGCCAGCAGCTTGGGTAGGTTGGACAGGAGCTCCTACGAGCAGTACTTC
>TRBV9|TRBD2|TRBJ2-1|.
CASSASGDLAGAAQEQFF
TGTGCCAGCAGCGCTTCGGGGGATCTAGCGGGAGCGGCTCAGGAGCAGTTCTTC
>TRBV7-9|TRBD1|TRBJ2-7|few
CASSDRVYEQYF
TGTGCCAGCAGCGACAGGGTATACGAGCAGTACTTC
>TRBV27|.|TRBJ1-5|.
CASSSYDSNQPQHF
TGTGCCAGCAGTTCCTACGACAGCAATCAGCCCCAGCATTTT
>TRBV6-1|.|TRBJ1-4|.
CASSDLYGALGEKLFF
TGTGCCAGCAGTGACCTTTATGGGGCCCTAGGGGAAAAACTGTTTTTT
>TRBV27|.|TRBJ2-7|.
CASSLRGDYEQYF
TGTGCCAGCAGTCTTCGTGGCGACTACGAGCAGTACTTC
>TRBV7-9|.|TRBJ2-1|.
CASSSRAAEQFF
TGTGCCAGCAGCTCTAGGGCGGCGGAACAGTTCTTC
>TRBV19|.|TRBJ1-1|.
CASSMSGEGTTEAFF
TGTGCCAGTAGTATGTCAGGGGAGGGGACCACTGAAGCTTTCTTT
>TRBV7-9|.|TRBJ2-1|.
CASSSRDRSYNEQFF
TGTGCCAGCAGCAGCAGAGACCGTTCCTACAATGAGCAGTTCTTC